A single sample is the source of the 24 T cell receptor beta chains below, sequenced in a study of chemoradiotherapy in HPV16-positive cancers. Here immunoSEQ multiplex PCR was the method, and the copy in TCRdb shows in-frame clones only, minus some. The sample shows about 20,000 clones, just under 90% of them seen only once. The sample consisted of blood, taken from a patient who underwent chemoradiotherapy. Source of these receptors: a human donor with HPV-associated anogenital cancer.

V gene TRBV19 combines with J gene TRBJ2-2, with TRBD2 matching 9 bases. The CDR3 contains 14 residues. Germline V gene sequence: CDR1 LNHDA, CDR2 SQIVND (reference sequence). V gave up 4 bases and J gave up 12 bases; unmatched junction bases: 9. The CDR3, as DNA: TGTGCCAGTAGTACCGCGCTAGCGGGAATTCAGCTGTTTTTT. It is translated as CASSTALAGIQLFF.

The chain has TRBV20-1 and TRBJ2-1, with D hard to call. The CDR3 runs 10 residues. Germline V gene sequence: CDR1 DFQATT, CDR2 SNEGSKA (reference sequence). Trimming shortened V by 7 bases and J by 4 bases, and 5 bases separated the two germline ends. CDR3 sequence reads: CSVYYNEQFF. DNA of the CDR3: TGCAGTGTTTATTACAATGAGCAGTTCTTC.

The rearrangement links TRBV19 to TRBJ1-5; D might be TRBD1 (6 bases). The CDR3 covers 14 residues. Trimming left V 3 bases short and J 9 bases short, with 15 bases between. CDR1 and CDR2 from the germline V gene are LNHDA and SQIVND (reference sequence). The CDR3 loop reads CASSMTGSERPQHF. In nucleotides, the CDR3 is TGTGCCAGTAGTATGACAGGTTCAGAAAGGCCCCAGCATTTT.

The chain recombines TRBV27 with TRBJ2-1, with a possible D match to TRBD2 (6 bases). The germline CDR1 and CDR2 sequences are MNHEY and SMNVEV (reference sequence). This CDR3 spans 13 amino acids. Trimming left V 9 bases short and J 7 bases short, with 16 bases between. The CDR3 bases are TGTGCCAGTCAATACGGGAGCCGTAATGAGCAGTTCTTC. This encodes CASQYGSRNEQFF.

V usage is TRBV11-2 and J usage is TRBJ2-1; 14 bases map to TRBD2. Losses at the gene ends were 4 bases for V and 9 bases for J; bases not matched to a gene: 8. The CDR3 sequence is 16 residues long. Germline V gives CDR1 SGHAT, CDR2 FQNNGV. CDR3 nucleotides: TGTGCCAGCAGCTACCCTAGACTAGCGGGGGGGCGTGAGCAGTTCTTC. Its protein is CASSYPRLAGGREQFF.

This clone appeared a few times. The chain links TRBV4-2 to TRBJ2-3, with 11 bases identical to TRBD2. V lost 3 bases and J lost 2; bases outside the gene matches: 7. Per germline, CDR1 LGHNA and CDR2 YNFKEQ. The CDR3 runs to 17 residues. The CDR3 coding sequence is TGTGCCAGCAGCCACTTACCACTAGCGGGGGTCACAGATACGCAGTATTTT. This translates into CASSHLPLAGVTDTQYF.

The chain has TRBV10-2 and TRBJ2-5, with a tentative D call TRBD1 (6 bases). CDR1 is WSHSY and CDR2 is SAAADI in the germline V gene. CDR3 length: 17 residues. Trimming cost V 5 bases and J 5 bases, with 24 bases left between them. CDR3 nucleotides: TGCGCCAGCAGTCCTGACCGAGGTGGACAGCTTTGGGAGACCCAGTACTTC. It translates to CASSPDRGGQLWETQYF.

This chain connects TRBV6-5 to TRBJ1-2; D unclear. The ends were cut back, 0 bases at V and 7 bases at J, with 12 bases in the middle. The CDR3 length is 14 residues. CDR1 and CDR2 from the germline V gene are MNHEY and SVGAGI. CDR3 sequence reads: CASSYSADRGGYTF. Written as DNA, the CDR3 is TGTGCCAGCAGTTACTCCGCTGACCGGGGTGGCTACACCTTC.

The rearrangement links TRBV6-5 to TRBJ2-2; TRBD2 might be the D (6 bases). The CDR3 runs to 14 residues. CDR1 is MNHEY and CDR2 is SVGAGI in the germline V gene. Trimming left V 6 bases short and J 4 bases short, with 12 bases between. The CDR3 DNA follows: TGTGCCAGCAGCATAGCGGTGGGCACCGGGGAGCTGTTTTTT. Translated, it gives CASSIAVGTGELFF.

J is TRBJ1-5 and V is TRBV19; possibly TRBD1 for D (6 bases). CDR1 and CDR2 (germline): LNHDA, SQIVND (reference sequence). V was pared by 6 bases and J by 2 bases, with 17 bases between. The CDR3 covers 16 residues. The CDR3 protein is CASRNGGGAGNQPQHF. The CDR3 DNA reads as TGTGCCAGTAGGAATGGGGGGGGCGCAGGCAATCAGCCCCAGCATTTT.

The chain carries TRBV7-8 and TRBJ1-2; no firm D call. The CDR3 is 15 amino acids. Germline-derived CDR1 and CDR2 are SGHVS and FQNEAQ. V lost 5 bases to trimming and J lost 1 base, with 14 bases between them. For the CDR3, the DNA is TGTGCCAGCAGCCCTCGTTGGACTTATAACTATGGCTACACCTTC. Translated, it gives CASSPRWTYNYGYTF. The full variable domain, its missing parts supplied by reference TRBV7-8 and TRBJ1-2, is GAGVSQSPRYKVAKRGQDVALRCDPISGHVSLFWYQQALGQGPEFLTYFQNEAQLDKSGLPSDRFFAERPEGSVSTLKIQRTQQEDSAVYLCASSPRWTYNYGYTFGSGTRLTVV.

The rearrangement links TRBV5-8 to TRBJ1-1; 8 bases line up with TRBD1. This CDR3 region has 16 residues. CDR1 is SGHTS, CDR2 YDEGEE, per germline. With 4 bases clipped from V and 11 bases from J, the junction kept 19 bases outside the gene matches. As DNA, the CDR3 is TGTGCCAGCAGCAGACAGGGGAGGGGAAAAAATTTCAGGGCTTTCTTT. Amino acids: CASSRQGRGKNFRAFF.

The genes are TRBV5-4 and TRBJ1-1, with 8 bases aligning to TRBD1. CDR3 length: 14 amino acids. With 1 base clipped from V and 6 bases from J, the junction kept 5 bases outside the gene matches. In germline, CDR1 is SGHNT, CDR2 YYREEE (reference sequence). The CDR3 nucleotides read TGTGCCAGCAGCTTGCCGCGGACAGGGTCTGAAGCTTTCTTT. This translates into CASSLPRTGSEAFF.

This rearrangement joins TRBV30 to TRBJ1-1; possibly TRBD1 for D (5 bases). Germline CDR1 reads GTSNPN; CDR2 reads SVGIG (reference sequence). This CDR3 is 14 amino acids long. V gave up 5 bases and J gave up 3 bases, with 16 bases separating them. The chain's CDR3 is CAWHNLGGYTEAFF. The DNA for the CDR3 is TGTGCCTGGCATAACTTGGGGGGTTACACTGAAGCTTTCTTT.

The V and J genes are TRBV18 and TRBJ2-3; TRBD2 matches at 9 bases. CDR3 size: 16 residues. V gave up 6 bases and J gave up 4 bases; unmatched junction bases: 11. The germline gives CDR1 KGHSH, CDR2 LQKENI. The chain's CDR3 is CASSLYGGGAADTQYF. In DNA form, the CDR3 reads TGTGCCAGCTCCCTTTATGGCGGGGGGGCGGCAGATACGCAGTATTTT.

This chain joins TRBV6-1 and TRBJ2-7; the D gene is possibly TRBD1 (5 bases). Looked up from germline, CDR1 is MNHNS and CDR2 is SASEGT. Deletions cut 3 bases from V and 3 bases from J, with 12 bases between. The CDR3 covers 14 residues. DNA of the CDR3: TGTGCCAGCAGTGATAGGACACGAATCTACGAGCAGTACTTC. Its translation: CASSDRTRIYEQYF.

The V gene is TRBV7-6, the J gene TRBJ1-1; D may be TRBD1 (5 bases). Trimming cost V 1 base and J 4 bases, with 13 bases left between them. CDR1 and CDR2 (germline): SGHVS, FNYEAQ. This CDR3 contains 15 residues. CDR3 in amino acids: CASSLGGLGSTEAFF. CDR3 in DNA: TGTGCCAGCAGCTTAGGGGGGTTGGGCAGCACTGAAGCTTTCTTT. The full variable domain, rest sourced from reference TRBV7-6 and TRBJ1-1, is GAGVSQSPRYKVTKRGQDVALRCDPISGHVSLYWYRQALGQGPEFLTYFNYEAQQDKSGLPNDRFSAERPEGSISTLTIQRTEQRDSAMYRCASSLGGLGSTEAFFGQGTRLTVV.

This sequence joins TRBV7-3 and TRBJ2-3, with TRBD2 identical over 11 bases. CDR1 and CDR2 (germline): SGHTA, FQGTGA. Losses at the gene ends were 4 bases for V and 4 bases for J; bases not matched to a gene: 4. The CDR3 length is 15 residues. The CDR3 spells CASSSTSGESDTQYF. As DNA, the CDR3 is TGTGCCAGCAGCTCGACTAGCGGGGAATCAGATACGCAGTATTTT.

The chain recombines TRBV5-5 with TRBJ2-1; 14 bases are shared with TRBD2. V was clipped by 4 bases and J by 8 bases; unmatched bases: 5. The CDR3 is made up of 15 amino acids. The germline gives CDR1 SGHKS, CDR2 YYEKEE (reference sequence). The CDR3 region has the DNA TGTGCCAGCAGCCTGACTAGCGGGAGGGCCTATGAGCAGTTCTTC. Its translation is CASSLTSGRAYEQFF. Using reference TRBV5-5 and TRBJ2-1 for the parts outside the CDR3, the full variable domain is DAGVTQSPTHLIKTRGQQVTLRCSPISGHKSVSWYQQVLGQGPQFIFQYYEKEERGRGNFPDRFSARQFPNYSSELNVNALLLGDSALYLCASSLTSGRAYEQFFGPGTRLTVL.

The chain couples TRBV30 to TRBJ2-7, with D perhaps assigned TRBD1 or TRBD2 (5 bases each). Germline values: CDR1 GTSNPN, CDR2 SVGIG (reference sequence). V lost 2 bases, J lost 3 bases, and 14 bases lay in between. The CDR3 consists of 14 residues. The CDR3 DNA follows: TGTGCCTGGAGTCAACCGGGACCGAGCTACGAGCAGTACTTC. Protein: CAWSQPGPSYEQYF. The entire variable domain, with the rest obtained from reference TRBV30 and TRBJ2-7, is as follows: SQTIHQWPATLVQPVGSPLSLECTVEGTSNPNLYWYRQAAGRGLQLLFYSVGIGQISSEVPQNLSASRPQDRQFILSSKKLLLSDSGFYLCAWSQPGPSYEQYFGPGTRLTVT.

V usage is TRBV10-1 and J usage is TRBJ2-7, with D uncertain. This CDR3 contains 12 residues. Germline V CDR1 and CDR2: WNHNN, SYGVQD (reference sequence). V was clipped by 4 bases and J by 2 bases, with 6 bases between them. The CDR3 spells CASSGTTYEQYF. CDR3 coding DNA: TGCGCCAGCAGTGGAACAACCTACGAGCAGTACTTC.

The V and J genes are TRBV5-1 and TRBJ2-1; no clear D gene. Germline loops: CDR1 SGHRS, CDR2 YFSETQ. There are 11 residues in the CDR3. V was trimmed by 0 bases and J by 10 bases, leaving 5 bases between them. This chain's CDR3 is CASSLAYEQFF. The CDR3 nucleotides read TGCGCCAGCAGCTTGGCCTACGAGCAGTTCTTC.

J is TRBJ2-5 and V is TRBV7-2; D unresolved. Germline V gene lookup returns CDR1 SGHTA and CDR2 FQGNSA. Trimming left V 2 bases short and J 1 base short, with 5 bases between. This CDR3 contains 13 residues. The CDR3, as DNA: TGTGCCAGCAGCTTAAGGATCCAAGAGACCCAGTACTTC. Translating it yields CASSLRIQETQYF.

The chain joins TRBV7-3 to TRBJ2-5, with 14 bases identical to TRBD2. V lost 4 bases, J lost 4 bases, and 2 bases stayed unmatched. This CDR3 is built from 15 residues. The germline gives CDR1 SGHTA, CDR2 FQGTGA. For the CDR3, the DNA is TGTGCCAGCAGCTCCGGGACTAGCGGGGGAGAGACCCAGTACTTC. Its protein product is CASSSGTSGGETQYF. Looking up the rest from reference TRBV7-3 and TRBJ2-5 gives the full variable domain: GAGVSQTPSNKVTEKGKYVELRCDPISGHTALYWYRQSLGQGPEFLIYFQGTGAADDSGLPNDRFFAVRPEGSVSTLKIQRTERGDSAVYLCASSSGTSGGETQYFGPGTRLLVL.